This T cell receptor beta chain was observed in a study of Ad26.COV2.S vaccination and SARS-CoV-2 variants. Study-level background: The Ad26.COV2.S arm of the COV1001 trial was where the donor was placed.

The CDR3 has 15 amino acids. Treatment here: around 19 received Ad26.COV2.S at low or high dose, single or two shots; roughly five received placebo; per-sample allocation not given. Following the first vaccine or placebo injection, samples were taken on day 63. Assay: immunoSEQ multiplex PCR; the TCRdb copy retains only in-frame clones and omits some. The data hold about 350,000 clones, with less than 90% observed a single time. Sequences were derived from peripheral blood, sampled in a trial of Ad26.COV2.S vaccine versus placebo. V and J are TRBV21-1 and TRBJ2-5; the D call of TRBD2 is as the table states it, not checked on the DNA. TRBV21-1 represents a pseudogene. The receptor comes from a person aged 18-65 years who received the Ad26.COV2.S COVID-19 vaccine or a placebo. CDR3: CASSNGTTPGETQYF. CDR3 sequence (DNA): TGTGCCAGCAGCAACGGGACTACCCCGGGAGAGACCCAGTACTTC.